The T cell receptor beta chain under discussion was sequenced for a study of shared clonotypes between healthy human individuals (dated by TCRdb to the early 2020s). Turning to the overall study: A couple of women and a few men aged 18 to 49 years were included in the cohort. Libraries were prepared and TCR repertoires were sequenced by different laboratories using diverse techniques, in order to increase sequencing depth and limit assay-specific biases. Per donor, leukapheresis produced somewhere between about 0.94 and 8.9 billion PBMCs. The study deeply sequenced blood TCR repertoires of five healthy adults to estimate repertoire size and the extent of clonotype sharing between individuals.

The full study reports these points: Pairwise subsampling led to the expectation that sequencing depth would affect the degree of clonotype sharing among donors. Only blood was sampled, and tissue TCR repertoires likely differ from those in blood. Because the study included a small number of donors, the genetic and exposure-history diversity represented was limited.

The germline V gene (reference sequence) yields MNHNY for CDR1 and SVGAGI for CDR2. V lost 0 bases and J lost 4 bases, and the count of bases not matched to a germline gene is 1. From cysteine to phenylalanine, the CDR3 is 15 amino acids long. Just the 45-base CDR3 DNA is kept, in frame starting at base 1. TCR CDR3 regions were amplified from genomic DNA by multiplex PCR using the deep immunoSEQ assay. Genomic DNA extracted from each cell subset was distributed evenly over all wells of several immunoSEQ 96-well plates, and each plate served as one replicate. For unsorted PBMC, each replicate PCR was loaded with roughly 330 ng genomic DNA, equivalent to about 30,000 T cell genomes. Ten immunoSEQ deep assay plates were used to sequence unsorted PBMC genomic DNA. Purified libraries were quantified with a Qubit 3.0 fluorometer, sized on a Bioanalyzer 2100, and re-quantified with the KAPA Library Quantification kit. Every immunoSEQ 96-well plate was sequenced on a dedicated single-read 150-cycle Illumina NextSeq 550 flow cell. The original methods were these. Because only junctional sequences without quality scores were contained in the immunoSEQ output, filtering matching that applied to full-length reads could not be performed. To assign V/J genes and CDR3, sequences were annotated against IMGT germline references using PyIR, a Python wrapper for IgBLAST v1.9. Reads were removed for weak V/J assignments (E-value above 1e-6), missing CDR3, stop codons, out-of-frame junctions, or ambiguous translated residues. V3J clonotypes were defined as sequences sharing the same inferred V gene, J gene, and CDR3 amino acid sequence. Percentage overlap between repertoires was calculated by dividing the number of shared unique clonotypes by the size of the smaller repertoire. Repertoire richness was assessed with RTK rarefaction, the Chao1 estimator, and Recon v2.1 estimates of unobserved clonotypes. Sourced from immuneACCESS, this table was stored by TCRdb with only in-frame sequences that have V and J called. A share of the clones is absent; for the studies checked, an unresolved V gene accounts for under half, and the remainder has no known explanation. The V and J calls and clone size were taken over from that table, and D and trimming were inferred from the DNA. Present in this sample are some 530,000 clones, over 70% of which were seen just once. The ten largest clones take up 9.5% to 15% of the sample.

A word on this clone: It lacks a known antigen. No much larger clonotype is one base removed from it; base qualities were not supplied. The same CDR3 also results from other DNA sequences found in this sample.

The donors were healthy, HIV-negative adults with no recently reported acute infections or vaccinations. Every donor was a Caucasian adult living in Nashville, Tennessee, USA. In the unsorted samples, approximately 85 million PBMCs were counted, and genomic DNA was extracted using the QIAamp DNA Blood Mini kit. Blood was obtained by leukapheresis, after which PBMCs were separated by Ficoll-Histopaque density gradient centrifugation and cryopreserved in liquid nitrogen vapor phase. This TCR was sampled from a woman between 40 and 55 years old in good health. Some clones in this sample may be carry-over from other donors' samples. The sequencing sample was made of PBMCs. The sequence is built from TRBV6-6 and TRBJ2-5; 11 nucleotides in the junction match TRBD2. The nucleotides read TGTGCCAGCAGTTACTCCGGACTAGCGGGAGAGACCCAGTACTTC. This gives the protein CASSYSGLAGETQYF.